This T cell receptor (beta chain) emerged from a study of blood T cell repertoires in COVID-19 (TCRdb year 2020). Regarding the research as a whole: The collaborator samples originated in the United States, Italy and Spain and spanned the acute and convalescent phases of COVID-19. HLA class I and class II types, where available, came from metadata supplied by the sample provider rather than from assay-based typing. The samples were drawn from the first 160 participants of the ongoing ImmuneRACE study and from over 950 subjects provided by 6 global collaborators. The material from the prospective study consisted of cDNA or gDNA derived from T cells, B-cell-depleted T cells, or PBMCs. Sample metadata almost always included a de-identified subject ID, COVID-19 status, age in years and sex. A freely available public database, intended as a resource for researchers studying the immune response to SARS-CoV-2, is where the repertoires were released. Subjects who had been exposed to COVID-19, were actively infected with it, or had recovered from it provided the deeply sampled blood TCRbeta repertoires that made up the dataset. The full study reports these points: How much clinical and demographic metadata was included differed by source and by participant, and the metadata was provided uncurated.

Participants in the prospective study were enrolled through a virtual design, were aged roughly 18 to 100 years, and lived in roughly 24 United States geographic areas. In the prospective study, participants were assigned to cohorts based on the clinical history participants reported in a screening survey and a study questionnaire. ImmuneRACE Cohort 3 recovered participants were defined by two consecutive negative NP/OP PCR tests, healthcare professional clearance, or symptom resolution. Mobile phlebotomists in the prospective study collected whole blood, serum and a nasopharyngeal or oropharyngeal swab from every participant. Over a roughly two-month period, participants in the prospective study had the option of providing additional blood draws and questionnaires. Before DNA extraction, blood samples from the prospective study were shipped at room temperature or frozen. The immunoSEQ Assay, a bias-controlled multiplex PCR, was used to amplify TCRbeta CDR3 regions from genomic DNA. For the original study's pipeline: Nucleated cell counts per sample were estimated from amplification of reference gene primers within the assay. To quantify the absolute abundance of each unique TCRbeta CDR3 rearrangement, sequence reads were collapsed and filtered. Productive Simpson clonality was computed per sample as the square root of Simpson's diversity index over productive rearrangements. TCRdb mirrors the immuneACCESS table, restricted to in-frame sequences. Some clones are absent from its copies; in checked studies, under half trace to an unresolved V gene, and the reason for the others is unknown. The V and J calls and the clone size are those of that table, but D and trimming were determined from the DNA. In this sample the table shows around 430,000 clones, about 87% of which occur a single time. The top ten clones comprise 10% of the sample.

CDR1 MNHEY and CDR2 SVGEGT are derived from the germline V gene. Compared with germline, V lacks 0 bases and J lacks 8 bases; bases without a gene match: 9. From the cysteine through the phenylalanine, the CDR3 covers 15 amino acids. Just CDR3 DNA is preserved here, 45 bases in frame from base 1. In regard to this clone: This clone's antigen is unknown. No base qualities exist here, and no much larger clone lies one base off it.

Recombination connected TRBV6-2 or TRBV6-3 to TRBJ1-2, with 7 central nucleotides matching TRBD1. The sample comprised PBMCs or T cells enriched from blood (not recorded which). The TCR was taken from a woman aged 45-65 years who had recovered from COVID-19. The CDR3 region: CASSYSPPGQYGYTF. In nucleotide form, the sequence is TGTGCCAGCAGTTACTCCCCTCCGGGACAGTACGGCTACACCTTC.